These 4 T cell receptor beta chains originate from one sample sequenced in a study of blood T cell repertoires in COVID-19. Sequencing used immunoSEQ multiplex PCR; TCRdb keeps in-frame clones, though not all of them. Altogether roughly 250,000 clones are present, 75% to 90% being singletons, with the ten largest covering 2.5% to 3.5%. The specimen sequenced was PBMCs or T cells enriched from blood (not recorded which). These receptors all stem from a woman aged 40 to 49 with acute COVID-19.

The chain is built from TRBV9 and TRBJ2-1, with TRBD2 matching 10 bases. There are 15 residues in the CDR3. Germline assignment: CDR1 SGDLS and CDR2 YYNGEE. J lost 2 bases, V lost 3 bases, and 2 bases had no gene match. As DNA, the CDR3 is TGTGCCAGCAGCGGAACTAGCGGGACCTACAATGAGCAGTTCTTC. Encoded protein: CASSGTSGTYNEQFF.

The gene calls are TRBV9 and TRBJ2-7, with TRBD2 matching 12 bases. V dropped 3 bases and J dropped 5; count of bases not matched to a gene: 3. CDR3 size: 14 residues. The germline V gene has CDR1 SGDLS and CDR2 YYNGEE. DNA of the CDR3: TGTGCCAGCAGCGCTACTAGCGGGAGGAACGAGCAGTACTTC. This gives the protein CASSATSGRNEQYF.

The V gene is TRBV9, the J gene TRBJ2-2; 7 bases agree with TRBD1. V was pared by 6 bases and J by 1 base, with 3 bases of the junction left unmatched. CDR3 size: 14 residues. Germline CDR1 SGDLS, CDR2 YYNGEE. The CDR3 reads CASNRGGNTGELFF. The DNA for the CDR3 is TGTGCCAGCAACAGGGGCGGGAACACCGGGGAGCTGTTTTTT.

The genes are TRBV5-1 and TRBJ2-3; TRBD2 agrees at 9 bases. V gave up 4 bases and J gave up 0 bases; unmatched junction bases: 3. The CDR3 is 15 amino acids. Germline CDR1 and CDR2: SGHRS and YFSETQ. The CDR3 is CASSGSGRSTDTQYF. CDR3 nucleotide sequence: TGCGCCAGCAGCGGAAGCGGGAGGAGCACAGATACGCAGTATTTT.